This T cell receptor beta chain came from a study of T cells after yellow fever vaccination. Study details: Each low-cell-number fraction was prepared by means of SMART-Seq v4 Ultra Low Input. Study-wide results and caveats: It was a small share of clonotypes that appeared in both CD4 and CD8 compartments.

Between the trimmed V and J ends, which lost 4 bases and 1 base, there was a span of 13 bases. There are 15 residues in the CDR3. Germline V CDR1 and CDR2: MNHNS, SASEGT. Only a few counts were recorded for this clonotype. Its antigen is still unknown. TCRdb reanalysed the 5' RACE reads using MiXCR and keeps one entry per CDR3 protein. The sample yields about 350,000 distinct CDR3 sequences, about 7.8% seen once. The TCR comes from a man aged 18 to 30 who received the YFV17D yellow fever vaccine. The sample here was PBMCs, taken 45 days after the first yellow fever vaccination. This chain uses TRBV6-1 with TRBJ1-1, with unresolved D. The CDR3 DNA follows: TGTGCCAGCAGTGGGGTTGGGGAGGGGAACACTGAAGCTTTCTTT. This encodes CASSGVGEGNTEAFF.